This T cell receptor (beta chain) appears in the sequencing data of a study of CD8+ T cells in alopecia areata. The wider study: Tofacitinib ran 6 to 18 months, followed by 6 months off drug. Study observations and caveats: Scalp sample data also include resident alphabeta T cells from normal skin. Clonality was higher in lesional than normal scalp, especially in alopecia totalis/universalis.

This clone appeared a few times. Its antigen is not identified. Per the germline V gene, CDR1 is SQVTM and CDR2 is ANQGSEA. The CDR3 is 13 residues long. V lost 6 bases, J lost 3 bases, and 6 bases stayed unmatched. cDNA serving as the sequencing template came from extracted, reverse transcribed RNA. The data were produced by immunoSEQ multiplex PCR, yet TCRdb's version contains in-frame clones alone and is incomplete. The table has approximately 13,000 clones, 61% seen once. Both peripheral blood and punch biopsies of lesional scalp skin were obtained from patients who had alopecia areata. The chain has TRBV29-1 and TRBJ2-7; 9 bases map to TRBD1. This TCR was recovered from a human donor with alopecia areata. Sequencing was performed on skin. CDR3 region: CSVEQGADYEQYF. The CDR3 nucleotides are TGCAGCGTAGAACAGGGGGCGGACTACGAGCAGTACTTC.